The rows below give T cell receptor beta chains drawn from one sample of a study of T-cell reconstitution after alpha-beta-depleted transplantation in children. Each CDR3 protein is one row after TCRdb ran MiXCR on the PCR reads. Among fewer than 35,000 distinct CDR3 sequences listed, roughly 5.7% were seen once. The sample consisted of PBMCs, mostly from graft donor cells, taken 180 days after TCRalphabeta/CD19-depleted stem cell transplant. The receptors here all came from a male patient between 10 and 17 years old who had a stem cell transplant for acute myeloid leukemia, so the T cells may come from the graft donor. Both conserved end residues are part of each CDR3. A D gene is named only where the DNA matches it firmly. The size entry is marked missing in some rows and otherwise reads once, few, many or a size class.

CDR3,DNA,J,length,size,D,V
CSARATSGIGETQYF,TGCAGTGCTAGAGCGACTAGCGGGATTGGAGAGACCCAGTACTTC,TRBJ2-5,15,many,TRBD2,TRBV20-1
CASSYSTGGAYEQYF,TGTGCCAGCAGTTACTCGACAGGGGGCGCCTACGAGCAGTACTTC,TRBJ2-7,15,many,TRBD1,TRBV6-5
CASRHVGTGENTEAFF,TGTGCCAGCAGACACGTTGGGACAGGGGAGAACACTGAAGCTTTCTTT,TRBJ1-1,16,many,TRBD1,TRBV3-1
CSVSLETQYF,TGCAGCGTCTCTTTGGAGACCCAGTACTTC,TRBJ2-5,10,many,-,TRBV29-1
CASSMTQGRVGSPLHF,TGTGCCAGCAGTATGACACAGGGGCGGGTTGGTTCACCCCTCCACTTT,TRBJ1-6,16,many,TRBD1,TRBV6-5
CASSPLGQRGSYEQYF,TGTGCCAGCAGTCCCTTAGGACAGAGGGGATCCTACGAGCAGTACTTC,TRBJ2-7,16,many,-,TRBV28
CASSLSDRDTEAFF,TGTGCCAGCAGCCTTTCAGACAGGGACACTGAAGCTTTCTTT,TRBJ1-1,14,many,TRBD1,TRBV7-2
CAISEGKENSNQPQHF,TGTGCCATCAGTGAAGGAAAGGAAAATAGCAATCAGCCCCAGCATTTT,TRBJ1-5,16,many,-,TRBV10-3
CASSISSQPSYNEQFF,TGTGCCAGTAGTATAAGTAGTCAGCCCTCCTACAATGAGCAGTTCTTC,TRBJ2-1,16,many,-,TRBV19
CASSQGGYEQYF,TGCGCCAGCAGCCAGGGAGGATACGAGCAGTACTTC,TRBJ2-7,12,many,-,TRBV4-3
CASRTGTSGSEQYF,TGTGCCAGTAGGACCGGGACTAGCGGGAGTGAGCAGTACTTC,TRBJ2-7,14,many,TRBD2,TRBV19
CASSAMGQGSRSNNEQFF,TGTGCCAGCAGTGCCATGGGACAGGGGTCCCGTTCCAACAATGAGCAGTTCTTC,TRBJ2-1,18,many,TRBD1,TRBV25-1
CASSRQGGTGELFF,TGTGCCAGCAGCAGACAGGGTGGCACCGGGGAGCTGTTTTTT,TRBJ2-2,14,many,TRBD1,TRBV11-3
CASSLVYEQYF,TGTGCCAGCAGCTTGGTCTACGAGCAGTACTTC,TRBJ2-7,11,many,-,TRBV5-5
CASSGTGPTDTQYF,TGTGCCAGCAGCGGAACGGGACCGACAGATACGCAGTATTTT,TRBJ2-3,14,many,-,TRBV11-2
CASSPGSSYNEQFF,TGTGCCAGCAGCCCCGGGAGTTCCTACAATGAGCAGTTCTTC,TRBJ2-1,14,many,-,TRBV3-1
CASGQKSYNEQFF,TGTGCCAGCGGACAGAAGTCCTACAATGAGCAGTTCTTC,TRBJ2-1,13,few,-,TRBV9
CASTRSGGGQETQYF,TGTGCCAGCACAAGGTCGGGAGGGGGCCAAGAGACCCAGTACTTC,TRBJ2-5,15,many,TRBD2,TRBV6-5
CASSYYNRDRVGYTF,TGCGCCAGCAGCTATTATAACCGGGACAGGGTTGGCTACACCTTC,TRBJ1-2,15,many,TRBD1,TRBV5-1
CSARDRAQYF,TGCAGCGCTCGCGACAGGGCCCAGTACTTC,TRBJ2-5,10,many,TRBD1,TRBV29-1
CATSDRAMTGELFF,TGTGCCACCAGTGACCGGGCCATGACCGGGGAGCTGTTTTTT,TRBJ2-2,14,many,-,TRBV24-1
CASSPNRPYNEQFF,TGTGCCAGCAGCCCGAATAGGCCCTACAATGAGCAGTTCTTC,TRBJ2-1,14,many,-,TRBV7-2
CASRRGTSAYEQYF,TGTGCCAGTAGAAGGGGGACATCAGCCTACGAGCAGTACTTC,TRBJ2-7,14,-,-,TRBV19
CAISGDFYEQYF,TGTGCCATCAGTGGGGACTTCTACGAGCAGTACTTC,TRBJ2-7,12,many,-,TRBV10-3
CASSFLQKNTEAFF,TGTGCCAGCAGCTTTCTACAGAAGAACACTGAAGCTTTCTTT,TRBJ1-1,14,many,-,TRBV7-9
CASSHLGMNTEAFF,TGCGCCAGCAGCCACCTCGGCATGAACACTGAAGCTTTCTTT,TRBJ1-1,14,many,-,TRBV4-1
CASSIGTTRSQNNEQYF,TGTGCCAGTAGTATAGGGACGACACGGTCGCAGAATAACGAGCAGTACTTC,TRBJ2-7,17,many,-,TRBV19
CASSFFDRANYGYTF,TGTGCCAGCAGTTTTTTTGACAGAGCTAACTATGGCTACACCTTC,TRBJ1-2,15,many,-,TRBV12-3/TRBV12-4
CAISPGTAYYGYTF,TGTGCCATCAGCCCCGGGACAGCTTACTATGGCTACACCTTC,TRBJ1-2,14,many,TRBD1,TRBV10-3
CASSPRTSGISTYEQYF,TGTGCCAGCAGTCCAAGGACTAGCGGGATAAGTACCTACGAGCAGTACTTC,TRBJ2-7,17,many,TRBD2,TRBV12-3/TRBV12-4
CATSRAGAKVHEQFF,TGTGCCACCAGCAGAGCGGGAGCTAAGGTACATGAGCAGTTCTTC,TRBJ2-1,15,many,-,TRBV15
CASSQNSGRTINEQFF,TGTGCCAGCAGTCAAAATAGCGGGAGGACAATCAATGAGCAGTTCTTC,TRBJ2-1,16,many,TRBD2,TRBV6-1
CASTDRNYNEQFF,TGTGCCAGCACGGACAGGAACTACAATGAGCAGTTCTTC,TRBJ2-1,13,many,TRBD1,TRBV28
CASSRSGTGELFF,TGTGCCAGCAGTCGTAGTGGTACCGGGGAGCTGTTTTTT,TRBJ2-2,13,medium-sized,-,TRBV12-3/TRBV12-4
CAWSPTQQSTGELFF,TGTGCCTGGAGTCCGACCCAACAAAGCACCGGGGAGCTGTTTTTT,TRBJ2-2,15,many,-,TRBV30
CAARWRNGYTF,TGTGCCGCTAGGTGGCGTAATGGCTACACCTTC,TRBJ1-2,11,many,-,TRBV6-5
CASDPGGIGVSQHF,TGTGCCAGCGATCCGGGGGGAATCGGTGTGTCCCAGCATTTT,TRBJ1-5,14,-,-,TRBV6-2/TRBV6-3
CATSLGTGSIPNEQFF,TGTGCCACCAGCTTGGGGACAGGCTCAATCCCCAATGAGCAGTTCTTC,TRBJ2-1,16,-,TRBD1,TRBV5-4
CASSLTRDAAYGYTF,TGTGCCAGCAGCTTAACCCGGGACGCCGCATATGGCTACACCTTC,TRBJ1-2,15,medium-sized,-,TRBV7-3
CASSFGKGPDTQYF,TGTGCCAGCAGCTTCGGGAAGGGCCCAGATACGCAGTATTTT,TRBJ2-3,14,many,-,TRBV5-4
CSASRVGSPLHF,TGCAGTGCTAGCAGGGTGGGATCACCCCTCCACTTT,TRBJ1-6,12,many,-,TRBV20-1
CASSAAGLDEQFF,TGTGCCAGCAGCGCTGCCGGTTTAGATGAGCAGTTCTTC,TRBJ2-1,13,many,-,TRBV25-1